A selection of T cell receptor beta chains follows, all from one sample in a study of blood T cell repertoires in COVID-19. Sequencing used immunoSEQ multiplex PCR; TCRdb keeps in-frame clones, though not all of them. The data show some 100,000 clones, roughly 84% seen once. Sequenced input: peripheral blood. All receptors derive from a man aged 25 to 40 in a cohort sampled during active COVID-19. The CDR3 runs from the conserved cysteine through the conserved F or W. The order of the fields is V gene, CDR3 protein.

V gene: TRBV10-1; CDR3 protein: CASSGQGQETQYF
V gene: TRBV5-4; CDR3 protein: CASSTELQAAYEQYF
V gene: TRBV3-1/TRBV3-2; CDR3 protein: CASSLDREGAYGNTIYF
V gene: TRBV29-1; CDR3 protein: CSVGRVTGELFF
V gene: TRBV6-5; CDR3 protein: CASSYAGGGPGYEQYF
V gene: TRBV19; CDR3 protein: CASSKSGTEDTQYF
V gene: TRBV6-5; CDR3 protein: CASRRTGATEAFF
V gene: TRBV6-4; CDR3 protein: CASSRDRGDEKLFF
V gene: TRBV2; CDR3 protein: CASSEGPGVSSYEQYF
V gene: TRBV18; CDR3 protein: CASSPIGQYNSPLHF
V gene: TRBV4-1; CDR3 protein: CASSPSPTGVGQFEQYF
V gene: TRBV30; CDR3 protein: CAWSTGASGANVLTF
V gene: TRBV15; CDR3 protein: CATSRDTWAGGFF
V gene: TRBV29-1; CDR3 protein: CSVGSEYNEQFF
V gene: TRBV2; CDR3 protein: CASSDVAGVTGELFF
V gene: TRBV6-5; CDR3 protein: CASSYMASQPQHF
V gene: TRBV2; CDR3 protein: CASSVGGNTEAFF
V gene: TRBV5-1; CDR3 protein: CASSLTAGTSVYEQYF
V gene: TRBV6-5; CDR3 protein: CASSYFGGGTQYF
V gene: TRBV6-5; CDR3 protein: CASKSGLNSNQPQHF
V gene: TRBV5-1; CDR3 protein: CASSQLGQGADTQYF
V gene: TRBV7-2; CDR3 protein: CASSLLQGSGNTIYF
V gene: TRBV7-6; CDR3 protein: CASSPGDAAYNEQFF
V gene: TRBV7-3; CDR3 protein: CASSKRQGPTRSGANVLTF
V gene: TRBV20-1; CDR3 protein: CSASDWGQSETWETQYF
V gene: TRBV18; CDR3 protein: CASSPRQGGGANVLTF
V gene: TRBV4-1; CDR3 protein: CASSQARGLEGSPLHF
V gene: TRBV5-3; CDR3 protein: CARSVLGQARTQGNQPQHF
V gene: TRBV7-9; CDR3 protein: CASSFGGVVETQYF
V gene: TRBV27; CDR3 protein: CASSRLGAGDWQPQHF
V gene: TRBV6-1; CDR3 protein: CASSDPGQGSLVYGYTF
V gene: TRBV7-8; CDR3 protein: CASSPTLAGGPVYNEQFF
V gene: TRBV3-1/TRBV3-2; CDR3 protein: CASSRQGGVTDTQYF
V gene: TRBV6-5; CDR3 protein: CASSYSGQDGYTF
V gene: TRBV7-6; CDR3 protein: CASSLVGTGGLPDTQYF
V gene: TRBV18; CDR3 protein: CASSPQDRGLYF
V gene: TRBV6-5; CDR3 protein: CASLLQSNTGELFF
V gene: TRBV1; CDR3 protein: CTSSHRPDRDCGKAIYF
V gene: TRBV18; CDR3 protein: CASSPGSGNTIYF
V gene: TRBV5-1; CDR3 protein: CASSLRLEAMNTEAFF
V gene: TRBV5-1; CDR3 protein: CASSLTGGSKETQYF
V gene: TRBV11-2; CDR3 protein: CASSSRTGLSTGELFF
V gene: TRBV25-1; CDR3 protein: CASSELEGDTGELFF
V gene: TRBV6-5; CDR3 protein: CASSYFLGTSGSAQYF
V gene: TRBV7-2; CDR3 protein: CASSPRTGRMGEKLFF
V gene: TRBV3-1/TRBV3-2; CDR3 protein: CASSPWGGGGPDTQYF
V gene: TRBV6-1; CDR3 protein: CASSAGQGGPYSNQPQHF
V gene: TRBV11-2; CDR3 protein: CASSSDRSLGYTF
V gene: TRBV19; CDR3 protein: CASSILGGQETQYF
V gene: TRBV6-2/TRBV6-3; CDR3 protein: CASSYRRRTLNTEAFF
V gene: TRBV6-5; CDR3 protein: CASSSRGDTQYF
V gene: TRBV10-3; CDR3 protein: CAAETEDTQYF
V gene: TRBV7-9; CDR3 protein: CASTRGQPPDTQYF
V gene: TRBV6-6; CDR3 protein: CASSLTGDEQFF
V gene: TRBV5-8; CDR3 protein: CASSLVLLRQDSNQPQHF
V gene: TRBV19; CDR3 protein: CASSIGVAGDNEQFF
V gene: TRBV3-1/TRBV3-2; CDR3 protein: CASSRLLQGADTEAFF
V gene: TRBV19; CDR3 protein: CASSPMTISKNIQYF
V gene: TRBV7-9; CDR3 protein: CASSLDRGADTQYF
V gene: TRBV18; CDR3 protein: CASSPPNPGGNPYGYTF